The next 17 T cell receptor beta chains were all read from a single sample in a study of CD8+CD57+ T cells in acquired aplastic anemia. Those patients picked for sequencing had displayed CD8+CD57+ cell expansion on flow cytometry. The TCR beta profiling, which covered VDJ combination and CDR3 sequence, was carried out using genomic DNA as the template. MiXCR, run by TCRdb on the reads, gives a single entry per CDR3 protein. Found here are about 190,000 distinct CDR3 sequences, around 47% of them singletons; the top ten hold over 7.5%. The sequenced material came from sorted CD4+, CD8+, or CD8+CD57+ T cells (not recorded which) from PBMCs. These TCRs come from a human donor with aplastic anemia.

V and J are TRBV5-8 and TRBJ1-6; no firm D call. The V gene lost 8 bases and the J gene lost 12 bases, with 6 bases spanning the gap. CDR1 is SGHTS and CDR2 is YDEGEE in the germline V gene. The CDR3 runs to 9 residues. DNA of the CDR3: TGTGCCAGTTCTCAACCCCTCCACTTT. Translation gives CASSQPLHF.

This clonotype was found a few times. This chain links TRBV7-9 with TRBJ2-7, with 7 bases that match TRBD1. There are 13 residues in the CDR3. Germline V CDR1 and CDR2: SEHNR, FQNEAQ (reference sequence). The V gene end was trimmed by 5 bases and the J gene end by 3 bases; junction bases not matched to a gene: 4. The CDR3 protein is CASSPGTDYEQYF. The CDR3 DNA is TGTGCCAGCAGCCCCGGGACAGACTACGAGCAGTACTTC. Using reference TRBV7-9 and TRBJ2-7 for the parts outside the CDR3, the full variable domain is DTGVSQNPRHKITKRGQNVTFRCDPISEHNRLYWYRQTLGQGPEFLTYFQNEAQLEKSRLLSDRFSAERPKGSFSTLEIQRTEQGDSAMYLCASSPGTDYEQYFGPGTRLTVT.

The chain is built from TRBV7-2 and TRBJ2-7; TRBD2 matches at 13 bases. With V trimmed by 3 bases and J by 4 bases, 3 bases remained unmatched. CDR1 and CDR2 (germline): SGHTA, FQGNSA. The CDR3 spans 15 residues. The CDR3 loop is CASSFGLAGVYEQYF. CDR3 DNA: TGTGCCAGCAGCTTTGGACTAGCGGGGGTATACGAGCAGTACTTC. Full variable domain (outside the CDR3, taken from reference TRBV7-2 and TRBJ2-7): GAGVSQSPSNKVTEKGKDVELRCDPISGHTALYWYRQSLGQGLEFLIYFQGNSAPDKSGLPSDRFSAERTGGSVSTLTIQRTQQEDSAVYLCASSFGLAGVYEQYFGPGTRLTVT.

The chain employs TRBV20-1 and TRBJ2-2, with unresolved D. V lost 2 bases, J lost 7 bases, and 11 bases lay in between. CDR1 is DFQATT, CDR2 SNEGSKA, per germline (reference sequence). CDR3 size: 13 residues. CDR3 bases: TGCAGTGCTAGAATGAGGTGGTACGGGGAGCTGTTTTTT. Encoded protein: CSARMRWYGELFF.

The V call is TRBV7-3, the J call TRBJ2-3; D is ambiguous. The germline V and J ends were trimmed by 8 bases and 2 bases, with 14 bases remaining between them. The CDR3 is 14 residues long. The V gene's germline CDR1 is SGHTA and CDR2 FQGTGA. CDR3 DNA: TGTGCCAGCGGCCGAAACGGAGACACAGATACGCAGTATTTT. Translation: CASGRNGDTDTQYF.

V and J are TRBV2 and TRBJ1-3; perhaps TRBD1 as D (6 bases). CDR1 is SNHLY and CDR2 is FYNNEI in the germline V gene. The CDR3 has 17 residues. V was trimmed by 9 bases and J by 0 bases, leaving 21 bases between them. CDR3 bases: TGTGCCAGTAGTTCTTCCACAGGGACCTTCTCTGGAAACACCATATATTTT. Its protein product is CASSSSTGTFSGNTIYF.

The J gene is TRBJ2-7, the V gene TRBV7-3; D may match TRBD1 or TRBD2 (6 bases each). This CDR3 region has 13 residues. V was trimmed by 5 bases and J by 6 bases, leaving 14 bases between them. Germline CDR1 and CDR2: SGHTA and FQGTGA. The CDR3 spells CASSPRGEREQYF. The CDR3, as DNA: TGTGCCAGCAGCCCAAGGGGGGAACGCGAGCAGTACTTC.

V usage is TRBV15 and J usage is TRBJ2-1, with D uncertain. CDR1 LNHNV and CDR2 YYDKDF come from the germline V gene (reference sequence). The CDR3 has 13 residues. The V end lost 0 bases, the J end lost 0 bases, and 0 bases lay between the germline ends. For the CDR3, the DNA is TGTGCCACCAGCAGAGACTCCTACAATGAGCAGTTCTTC. Amino acid sequence: CATSRDSYNEQFF.

At least ten counts were recorded for this clonotype. The chain joins TRBV9 to TRBJ1-4; 10 bases are shared with TRBD1. The CDR3 has 15 residues. V lost 3 bases, J lost 8 bases, and 7 bases stayed unmatched. The germline CDR1 and CDR2 sequences are SGDLS and YYNGEE. Here the CDR3 DNA reads TGTGCCAGCAGCGCTTTGGACAGGGGGAGGGAAAAACTGTTTTTT. Its translation: CASSALDRGREKLFF. The full variable domain, completed using reference TRBV9 and TRBJ1-4, is DSGVTQTPKHLITATGQRVTLRCSPRSGDLSVYWYQQSLDQGLQFLIQYYNGEERAKGNILERFSAQQFPDLHSELNLSSLELGDSALYFCASSALDRGREKLFFGSGTQLSVL.

This clonotype was seen only a few times. The chain joins TRBV11-2 to TRBJ2-3, with 9 bases that match TRBD2. The CDR3 runs to 15 residues. From germline, CDR1 is SGHAT and CDR2 FQNNGV. After removal of 2 bases from V and 0 bases from J, the junction contained 0 bases not matched to a gene. In nucleotides, the CDR3 is TGTGCCAGCAGCTTAACTAGCGGGAGCACAGATACGCAGTATTTT. Amino acid sequence: CASSLTSGSTDTQYF.

This clonotype was observed many times. J is TRBJ2-7 and V is TRBV20-1, with TRBD1 matching 7 bases. The CDR3 consists of 15 residues. The V segment lost 3 bases and the J segment 3 bases; nucleotides outside the gene matches: 11. Germline lookup yields CDR1 DFQATT and CDR2 SNEGSKA (reference sequence). Here the CDR3 reads CSARASGQKYYEQYF. The CDR3 DNA is TGCAGTGCTAGGGCCTCGGGACAGAAGTACTACGAGCAGTACTTC.

The V and J genes are TRBV10-3 and TRBJ2-3, with unresolved D. Germline CDR1 reads ENHRY; CDR2 reads SYGVKD. The CDR3 is 14 residues long. V lost 5 bases, J lost 2 bases, and 11 bases lay in between. CDR3 sequence: CAISSEQTTDTQYF. CDR3 sequence (DNA): TGTGCCATCAGTTCTGAGCAGACCACAGATACGCAGTATTTT.

This clonotype appeared a few times. The genes are TRBV20-1 and TRBJ2-7; TRBD2 might be the D (6 bases). Germline assignment: CDR1 DFQATT and CDR2 SNEGSKA (reference sequence). This CDR3 is 13 amino acids long. The V gene lost 2 bases and the J gene lost 0 bases, with 8 bases spanning the gap. In nucleotides, the CDR3 is TGCAGTGCTAGACGGGAGAGCTCCTACGAGCAGTACTTC. This translates into CSARRESSYEQYF.

This sequence joins TRBV24-1 and TRBJ1-2, with D unclear. Germline loops: CDR1 KGHDR, CDR2 SFDVKD. The CDR3 sequence is 14 residues long. Trimming took off 3 bases at V and 6 bases at J, with 13 bases between the two ends. CDR3 loop: CATSDPPPMHGYTF. The CDR3 region has the DNA TGTGCCACCAGTGATCCGCCCCCGATGCATGGCTACACCTTC.

This clonotype came up a few times. V gene TRBV10-3 combines with J gene TRBJ2-3; 7 nucleotides align to TRBD2. With 5 bases clipped from V and 0 bases from J, the junction kept 5 bases outside the gene matches. Germline CDR1 is ENHRY and CDR2 is SYGVKD. CDR3 size: 15 residues. For the CDR3, the DNA is TGTGCCATCAGTCCCGCTAGCGGTAGCACAGATACGCAGTATTTT. Residues: CAISPASGSTDTQYF.

J is TRBJ2-7 and V is TRBV4-2, with D maybe TRBD2 (5 bases). This CDR3 has 13 residues. Trimming pared 3 bases from V and 4 bases from J, leaving 10 bases between. In germline, CDR1 is LGHNA, CDR2 YNFKEQ. For the CDR3, the DNA is TGTGCCAGCAGCCAGGACTCCACGTACGAGCAGTACTTC. The encoded protein is CASSQDSTYEQYF.

This clonotype occurred many times. CDR3 in amino acids: CASSLTTYEQYF. CDR3 coding DNA: TGTGCCAGCAGCCTTACTACCTACGAGCAGTACTTC. The rearrangement uses TRBV3-1 and TRBJ2-7; D is unresolved. The CDR3 covers 12 residues. In germline, CDR1 is LGHDT, CDR2 YNNKEL (reference sequence). V lost 4 bases, J lost 2 bases, and 6 bases lay in between.